The clone carrying this TCR beta chain was counted only a few times. The antigen remains unidentified. Amplified TCR beta CDR3 regions derived from RNA transcripts. Initially, a first-round RT-PCR of the TCR CDR3 employed the HTBI primer set. TCRdb recomputed calls from the multiplex PCR reads with MiXCR, one row per CDR3 protein. The data show around 600,000 distinct CDR3 sequences, roughly 46% seen once. The data derive from a study of T cells in Graves' hyperthyroidism and ophthalmopathy. Study-level points and caveats: Prediction of ophthalmopathy progression came a median 6.5 months pre-onset. Most expanded thyroid clonotypes above 0.001 recurred in blood.

Exclusions: uncontrolled infection, other autoimmune disease, pregnancy, lactation. Germline-derived CDR1 and CDR2 are SGHRS and YFSETQ. CDR3 length: 13 residues. Losses at the gene ends were 4 bases for V and 0 bases for J; bases not matched to a gene: 0. The chain carries TRBV5-1 and TRBJ2-5; 7 nucleotides match TRBD2. The sequenced sample consisted of peripheral blood or thyroid tissue (not recorded which). The origin of this receptor is an adult man with Graves' disease, either hyperthyroidism or ophthalmopathy (not recorded which). The CDR3 nucleotides are TGCGCCAGCAGCGCGGGGGACCAAGAGACCCAGTACTTC. Its protein product is CASSAGDQETQYF.